This record concerns one T cell receptor (beta chain) sequence. Its antigen is unidentified. Other DNA sequences in this sample translate to the same CDR3. The data are from a study of shared clonotypes between healthy human individuals. Study-level results: Across subsets, estimated richness was generally greater for naive than for memory populations. Only blood samples were collected, and tissue repertoires likely differ.

None of the donors, who were healthy HIV-negative adults, had recently had acute infections or vaccinations. Some clones are missing from TCRdb's copy, which holds only in-frame ones; the method was immunoSEQ multiplex PCR. The sample has around 1.6 million clones, under 99% seen once. Germline V gene data show CDR1 as KGHSH and CDR2 as LQKENI. Trimming took 0 bases from V and 6 from J, leaving 7 bases between them. The CDR3 loop spans 13 amino acids. This receptor was obtained from a young man in good health. The sequenced sample consisted of naive CD4+ T cells sorted from blood. Subset meaning: CD45RA+ positively selected. V usage is TRBV18 and J usage is TRBJ2-3; D unresolved. CDR3 bases: TGTGCCAGCTCACCACCCACGACCGATACGCAGTATTTT. Translating gives CASSPPTTDTQYF.